The source of this T cell receptor beta chain is a study of shared clonotypes between healthy human individuals. The run depth of the assay was deep. The assay was immunoSEQ multiplex PCR, and TCRdb's table has in-frame clones only and misses some. The data show 2 million or so clones, about 95% seen once. Trimming removed 2 bases at V and 3 bases at J, with 11 bases between. Germline-derived CDR1 and CDR2 are MNHEY and SMNVEV (reference sequence). This CDR3 region has 14 residues. On this clone itself: Its antigen is not identified.

Findings and caveats of the study: When compared with the clonotypes that were shared by all four sorted-subset donors, the non-shared clonotypes turned out to have lower generation probabilities.

Naive-designated CD8 cells lacked CD45RO, were positively enriched for CCR7, and omitted terminally differentiated effector memory CD45RA+ cells. Sample: naive CD8+ T cells sorted from blood. This clonotype was sampled from a man aged 18 to 30 in good health. The chain links TRBV27 to TRBJ2-7, with D unresolved. As DNA, the CDR3 is TGTGCCAGCAGTTTAAAGGTAGTGGGCTACGAGCAGTACTTC. Translation gives CASSLKVVGYEQYF.